This T cell receptor (beta chain) derives from a study of cytomegalovirus exposure and HLA in healthy donors (dated by TCRdb to about 2017). Background on the whole study: According to a later analysis, one platform produced both the roughly 120 validation repertoires and the roughly 650 repertoires of the first cohort. To predict cytomegalovirus infection status, the study brought together high-throughput TCR immunosequencing, statistical association of individual TCRs with disease status, and machine learning. The study was designed to test whether signatures of past pathogen exposure could be identified by cataloging public T cell receptors. Besides the first cohort of hundreds of subjects, a separate validation cohort made up of 120 different subjects was used. What the authors observed across the whole study: In vitro tests confirmed that three of the cytomegalovirus-associated TCR beta chains recognize cytomegalovirus antigens. A later analysis found that TCRs clustered in the first cohort also tended to co-occur in the 120 validation repertoires, with approximately 93% of cluster scores above 0. In both the original and validation cohorts, the classifier was reported to diagnose cytomegalovirus status with high specificity and sensitivity. A total of 150 to 200 TCR beta chains were listed by the study as associated with cytomegalovirus. According to the authors, the approach could potentially be generalized to other disease states and immunological phenotypes. The validation cohort had no HLA typing available for a later analysis, so co-occurrence within that cohort was assessed over all 120 or so repertoires. While some public TCRs were present in many individuals, most TCR sequences turned up only very rarely across donors.

In regard to this clone: Its cognate antigen has yet to be identified. The sample holds no much larger clone one base away, and base qualities are not on file.

The donors were included in the validation cohort of approximately 130 subjects, a group kept apart from the roughly 670-subject first cohort. CDR1 and CDR2 (LNHDA, SQIVND) derive from the germline V gene (reference sequence). The CDR3 spans 17 residues, from the cysteine through the phenylalanine. The entry retains the CDR3 DNA only, 51 bases that are in frame from base 1. V lost 5 bases and J lost 5 bases, and the count of bases not matched to a germline gene is 10. The library was built by means of the immunoSEQ multiplex PCR assay. The authors' analysis ran thus. A statistical classification framework was developed to diagnose cytomegalovirus status using the catalog of TCR beta chain sequences. TCRdb retrieved this table from immuneACCESS and kept in-frame rearrangements only. Not all clones are present; in checked studies, unresolved V genes account for under half, and no reason is known for the remainder. The V and J calls and clone size are taken from that table; D and trimming were inferred from the DNA. This sample comprises 130,000 to 150,000 clones, 75% to 90% of them detected only once. Jointly, the top ten make up roughly 6.4% of the sample.

The chain is encoded by TRBV19 joined to TRBJ1-6, with 9 junctional bases fitting TRBD1. The sequencing input was PBMCs. This TCR derives from a woman aged 25-40 years in good health and CMV-seropositive. The encoded CDR3 is CASSVTKGTGNNSPLHF. The sequence in DNA is TGTGCCAGTAGTGTGACAAAAGGGACAGGGAATAATTCACCCCTCCACTTT.